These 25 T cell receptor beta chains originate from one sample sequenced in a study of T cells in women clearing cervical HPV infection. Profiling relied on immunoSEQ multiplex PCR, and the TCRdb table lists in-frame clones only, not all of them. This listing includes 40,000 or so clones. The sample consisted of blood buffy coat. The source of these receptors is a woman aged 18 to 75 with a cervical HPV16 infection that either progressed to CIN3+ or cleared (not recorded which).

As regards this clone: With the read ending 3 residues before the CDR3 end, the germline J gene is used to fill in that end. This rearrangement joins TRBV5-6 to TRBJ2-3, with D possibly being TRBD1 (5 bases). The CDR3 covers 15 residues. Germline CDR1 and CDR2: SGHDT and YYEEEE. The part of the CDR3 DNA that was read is TGTGCCAGCAGCTTGGCCAGGGTTGGAAATCAGCCG. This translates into CASSLARVGNQP. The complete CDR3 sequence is CASSLARVGNQPQYF.

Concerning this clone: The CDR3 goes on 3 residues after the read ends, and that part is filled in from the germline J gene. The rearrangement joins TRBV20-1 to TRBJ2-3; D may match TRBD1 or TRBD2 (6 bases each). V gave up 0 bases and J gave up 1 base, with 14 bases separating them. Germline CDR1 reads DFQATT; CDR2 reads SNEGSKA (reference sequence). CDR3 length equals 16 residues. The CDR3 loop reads CSARDLHREGTDTQYF. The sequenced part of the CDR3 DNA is TGCAGTGCTAGAGATCTCCACAGGGAGGGCACAGATACG.

The part of the CDR3 DNA that was read is TGTGCCAGCAGCCTCCCAGGGGAAGAGTACGAG. Its protein is CASSLPGEEYE. The full CDR3 sequence reads CASSLPGEEYEQYF. This chain connects TRBV7-2 to TRBJ2-7; D might be TRBD1 (6 bases). The sequence runs out 3 residues before the end of the CDR3; the remainder is reconstructed from the germline J gene. Deletions cut 5 bases from V and 4 bases from J, with 15 bases between. The CDR3 runs 14 residues. CDR1 is SGHTA, CDR2 FQGNSA, per germline.

The CDR3 sequence: CSASRGTSYNEQFF. The covered CDR3 bases are TGCAGTGCTTCGCGGGGGACCTCCTACAATGAG. The rearrangement uses TRBV20-1 and TRBJ2-1; 7 bases fit TRBD2. Read data end 3 residues before the CDR3 end; the end is taken from the germline J gene. V trimming: 5 bases; J trimming: 0 bases; junction bases outside the gene matches: 4. The CDR3 is 14 amino acids. Germline V gene lookup returns CDR1 DFQATT and CDR2 SNEGSKA (reference sequence).

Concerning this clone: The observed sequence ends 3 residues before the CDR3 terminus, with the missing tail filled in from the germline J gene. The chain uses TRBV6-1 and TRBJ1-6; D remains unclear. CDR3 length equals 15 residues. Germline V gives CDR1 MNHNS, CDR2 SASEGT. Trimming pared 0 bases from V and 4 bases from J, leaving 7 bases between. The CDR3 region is CASSEARWYNSPLHF. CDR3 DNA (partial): TGTGCCAGCAGTGAAGCCAGGTGGTATAATTCACCC.

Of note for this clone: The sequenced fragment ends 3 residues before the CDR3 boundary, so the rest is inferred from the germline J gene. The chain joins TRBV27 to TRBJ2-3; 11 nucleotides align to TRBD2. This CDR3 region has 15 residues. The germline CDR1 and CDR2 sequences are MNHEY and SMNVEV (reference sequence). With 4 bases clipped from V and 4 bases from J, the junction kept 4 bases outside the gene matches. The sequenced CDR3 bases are TGTGCCAGCAGTTCACTAGCGGGGGACGCAGATACG. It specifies CASSSLAGDADT. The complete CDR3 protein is CASSSLAGDADTQYF.

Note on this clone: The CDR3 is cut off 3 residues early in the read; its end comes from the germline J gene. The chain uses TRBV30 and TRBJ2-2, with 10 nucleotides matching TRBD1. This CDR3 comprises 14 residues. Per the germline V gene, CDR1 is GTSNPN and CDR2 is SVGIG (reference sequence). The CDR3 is CAWSRGQGNSPLFF. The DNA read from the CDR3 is TGTGCCTGGAGTAGGGGACAGGGGAATTCACCG. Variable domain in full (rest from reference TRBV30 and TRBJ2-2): SQTIHQWPATLVQPVGSPLSLECTVEGTSNPNLYWYRQAAGRGLQLLFYSVGIGQISSEVPQNLSASRPQDRQFILSSKKLLLSDSGFYLCAWSRGQGNSPLFFGEGSRLTVL.

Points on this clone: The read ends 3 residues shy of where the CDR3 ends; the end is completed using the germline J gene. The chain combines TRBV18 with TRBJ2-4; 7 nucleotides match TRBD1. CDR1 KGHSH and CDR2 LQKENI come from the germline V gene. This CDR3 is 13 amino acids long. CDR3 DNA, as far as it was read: TGTGCCAGCTCACCAGGGGACAGCTATGGT. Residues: CASSPGDSYG. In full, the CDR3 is CASSPGDSYGQYF.

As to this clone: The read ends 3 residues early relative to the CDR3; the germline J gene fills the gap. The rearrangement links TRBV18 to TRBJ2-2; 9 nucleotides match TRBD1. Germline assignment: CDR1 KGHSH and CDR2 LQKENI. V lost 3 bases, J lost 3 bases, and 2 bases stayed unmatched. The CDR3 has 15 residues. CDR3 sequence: CASSPGTGYTGELFF. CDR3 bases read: TGTGCCAGCTCACCCGGGACAGGGTACACCGGGGAG.

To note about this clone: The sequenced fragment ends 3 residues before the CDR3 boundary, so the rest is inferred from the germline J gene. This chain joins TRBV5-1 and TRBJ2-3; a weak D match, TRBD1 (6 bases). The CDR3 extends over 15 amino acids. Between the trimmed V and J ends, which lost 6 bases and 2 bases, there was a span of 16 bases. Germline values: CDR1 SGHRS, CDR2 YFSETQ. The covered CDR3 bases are TGCGCCAGCACTCCACAGGGAAGAGACACAGATACG. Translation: CASTPQGRDTDT. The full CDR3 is CASTPQGRDTDTQYF.

Incomplete CDR3 DNA: TGCGCCAGCAGCCCCGCCGGGGGGACTCCTCCCGAG. Translation gives CASSPAGGTPPE. The entire CDR3 protein is CASSPAGGTPPEQYF. The chain joins TRBV4-1 to TRBJ2-7; TRBD2 aligns across 7 bases. The read halts 3 residues ahead of the CDR3 end, with the missing end drawn from the germline J gene. V shed 4 bases and J 6 bases; nucleotides not matched to a gene: 12. Germline V lookup: CDR1 MGHRA, CDR2 YSYEKL. The CDR3 is 15 residues long.

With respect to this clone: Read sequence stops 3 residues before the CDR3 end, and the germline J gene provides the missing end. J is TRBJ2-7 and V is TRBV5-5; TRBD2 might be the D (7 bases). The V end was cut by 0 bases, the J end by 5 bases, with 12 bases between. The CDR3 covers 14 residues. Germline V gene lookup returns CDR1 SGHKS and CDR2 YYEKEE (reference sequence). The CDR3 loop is CASSLVSGGHEQYF. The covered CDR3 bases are TGTGCCAGCAGCTTGGTGTCGGGGGGCCACGAG.

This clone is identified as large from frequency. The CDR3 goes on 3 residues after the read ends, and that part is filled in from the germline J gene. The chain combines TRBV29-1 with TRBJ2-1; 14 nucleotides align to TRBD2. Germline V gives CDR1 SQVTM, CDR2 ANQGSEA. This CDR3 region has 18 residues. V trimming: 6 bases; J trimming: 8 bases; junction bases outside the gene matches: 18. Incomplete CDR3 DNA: TGCAGCGTACCTACAGAAACCGGGACTAGCGGGAGTAAGTATGAG. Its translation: CSVPTETGTSGSKYE. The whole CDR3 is CSVPTETGTSGSKYEQFF.

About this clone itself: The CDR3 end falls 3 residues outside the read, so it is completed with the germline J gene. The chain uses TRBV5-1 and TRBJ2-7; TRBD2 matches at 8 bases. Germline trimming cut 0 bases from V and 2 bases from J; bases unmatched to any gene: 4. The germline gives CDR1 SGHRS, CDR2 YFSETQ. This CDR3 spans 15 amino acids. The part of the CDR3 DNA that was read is TGCGCCAGCAGCTTGGGACTAGCGCTCCCCTACGAG. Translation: CASSLGLALPYE. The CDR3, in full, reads CASSLGLALPYEQYF.

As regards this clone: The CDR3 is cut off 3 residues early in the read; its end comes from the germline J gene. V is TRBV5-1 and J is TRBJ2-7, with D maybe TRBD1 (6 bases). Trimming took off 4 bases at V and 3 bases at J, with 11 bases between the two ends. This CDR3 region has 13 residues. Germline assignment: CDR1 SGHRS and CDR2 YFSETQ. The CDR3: CASSPGHFYEQYF. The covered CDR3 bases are TGCGCCAGCAGCCCGGGACACTTCTACGAG.

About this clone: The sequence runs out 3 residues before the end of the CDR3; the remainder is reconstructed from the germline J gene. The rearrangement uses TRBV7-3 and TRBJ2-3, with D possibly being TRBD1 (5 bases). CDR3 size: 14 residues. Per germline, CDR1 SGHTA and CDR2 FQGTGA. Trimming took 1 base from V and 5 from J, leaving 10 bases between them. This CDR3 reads CASSLNPQGDTQYF. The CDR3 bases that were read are TGTGCCAGCAGCTTAAATCCCCAGGGAGATACG.

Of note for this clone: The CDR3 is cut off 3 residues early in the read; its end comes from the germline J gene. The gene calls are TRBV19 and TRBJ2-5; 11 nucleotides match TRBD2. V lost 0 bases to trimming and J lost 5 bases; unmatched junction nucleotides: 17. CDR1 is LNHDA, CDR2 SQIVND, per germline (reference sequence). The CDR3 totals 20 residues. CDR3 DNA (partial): TGTGCCAGTAGTATAGAGACCCCGGGACTAGCGGAGCCCCGCACGGAGACC. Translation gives CASSIETPGLAEPRTET. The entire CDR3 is CASSIETPGLAEPRTETQYF.

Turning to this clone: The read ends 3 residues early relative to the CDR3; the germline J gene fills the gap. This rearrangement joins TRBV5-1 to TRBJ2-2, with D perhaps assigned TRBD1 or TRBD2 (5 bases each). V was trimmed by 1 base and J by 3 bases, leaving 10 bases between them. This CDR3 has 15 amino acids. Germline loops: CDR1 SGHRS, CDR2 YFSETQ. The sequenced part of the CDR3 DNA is TGCGCCAGCAGCTTGTTTCAGGGAGACACCGGGGAG. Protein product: CASSLFQGDTGE. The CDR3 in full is CASSLFQGDTGELFF.

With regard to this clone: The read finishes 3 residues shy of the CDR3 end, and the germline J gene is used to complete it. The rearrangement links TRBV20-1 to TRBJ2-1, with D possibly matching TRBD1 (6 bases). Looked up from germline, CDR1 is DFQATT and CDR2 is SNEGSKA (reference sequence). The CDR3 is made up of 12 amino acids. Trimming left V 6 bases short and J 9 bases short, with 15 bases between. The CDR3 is CSAHPTGREQFF. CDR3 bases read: TGCAGTGCCCATCCAACAGGGCGTGAG.

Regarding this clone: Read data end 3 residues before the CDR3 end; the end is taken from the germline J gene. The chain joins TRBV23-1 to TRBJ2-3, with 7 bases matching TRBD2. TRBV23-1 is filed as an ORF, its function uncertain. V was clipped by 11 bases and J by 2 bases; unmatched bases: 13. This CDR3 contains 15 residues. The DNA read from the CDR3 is TGCGCCGGCGCATGGTTAGCGGGTGCCACAGATACG. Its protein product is CAGAWLAGATDT. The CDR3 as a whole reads CAGAWLAGATDTQYF.

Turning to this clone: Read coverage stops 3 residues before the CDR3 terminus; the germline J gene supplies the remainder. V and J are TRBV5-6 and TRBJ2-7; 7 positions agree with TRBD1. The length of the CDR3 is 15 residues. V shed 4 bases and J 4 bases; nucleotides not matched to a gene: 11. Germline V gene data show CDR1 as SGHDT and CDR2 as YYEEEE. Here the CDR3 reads CASSPPRGLKYEQYF. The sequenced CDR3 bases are TGTGCCAGCAGCCCGCCGAGGGGGCTTAAGTACGAG.

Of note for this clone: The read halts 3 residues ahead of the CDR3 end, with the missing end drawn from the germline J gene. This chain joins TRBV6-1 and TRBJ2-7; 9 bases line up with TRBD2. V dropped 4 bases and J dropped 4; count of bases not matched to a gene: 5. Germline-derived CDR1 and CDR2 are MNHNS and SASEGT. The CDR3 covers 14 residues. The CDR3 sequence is CASSGVAGVYEQYF. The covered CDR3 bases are TGTGCCAGCAGTGGGGTAGCGGGGGTATACGAG.

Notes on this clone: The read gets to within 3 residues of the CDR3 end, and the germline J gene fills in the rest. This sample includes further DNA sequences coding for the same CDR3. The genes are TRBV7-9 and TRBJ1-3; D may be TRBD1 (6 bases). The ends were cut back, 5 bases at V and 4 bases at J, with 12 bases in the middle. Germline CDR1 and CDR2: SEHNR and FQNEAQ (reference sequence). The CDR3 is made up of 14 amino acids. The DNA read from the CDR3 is TGTGCCAGCAGCCCAACAGGGTCCGGAAACACC. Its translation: CASSPTGSGNT. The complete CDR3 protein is CASSPTGSGNTIYF.

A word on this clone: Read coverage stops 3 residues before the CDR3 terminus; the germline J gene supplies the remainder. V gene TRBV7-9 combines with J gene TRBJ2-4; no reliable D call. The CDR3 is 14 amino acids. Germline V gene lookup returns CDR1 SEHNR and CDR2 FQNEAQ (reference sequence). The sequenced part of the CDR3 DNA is TGTGCCAGCAGCTTAAGCACTCCTAACTATGGT. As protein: CASSLSTPNYG. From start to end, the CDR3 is CASSLSTPNYGQYF.

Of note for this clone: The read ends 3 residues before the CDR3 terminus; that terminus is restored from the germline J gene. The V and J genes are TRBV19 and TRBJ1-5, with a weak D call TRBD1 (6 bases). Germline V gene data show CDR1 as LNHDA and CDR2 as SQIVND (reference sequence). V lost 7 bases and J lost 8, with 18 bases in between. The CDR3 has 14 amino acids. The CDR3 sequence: CASTTSGGAEPQHF. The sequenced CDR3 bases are TGTGCCAGTACCACCTCGGGGGGCGCGGAGCCC.